The 5 T cell receptor beta chains in this list originate from one sample, sequenced in a study of T-cell reconstitution after alpha-beta-depleted transplantation in children. Using unique molecular identifiers, the investigators prepared the TCRbeta library. TCRdb itself ran the PCR reads through MiXCR, one entry per CDR3 protein. The sample contains a few hundred thousand distinct CDR3 sequences, about 10% of which appear only once. The sequencing here drew on PBMCs from the stem cell graft donor, taken from the stem cell graft. The source of these receptors is a human donor who donated a stem cell graft to a child with SCID.

This clonotype appeared many times. The V and J genes are TRBV6-1 and TRBJ1-1; TRBD1 agrees at 10 bases. Germline loops: CDR1 MNHNS, CDR2 SASEGT. The J segment lost 4 bases and the V segment lost 6 bases, leaving 17 bases of the junction unmatched. The CDR3 has 18 residues. This chain's CDR3 is CASRRTQIGQGEGTEAFF. The CDR3 coding sequence is TGTGCCAGCAGGAGAACTCAAATAGGACAGGGGGAAGGCACTGAAGCTTTCTTT.

This clonotype appeared a few times. The V and J genes are TRBV5-1 and TRBJ2-1; 8 bases map to TRBD1. Trimming cost V 3 bases and J 6 bases; bases outside gene matches: 8. The CDR3 extends over 15 amino acids. Germline V gene lookup returns CDR1 SGHRS and CDR2 YFSETQ. The CDR3 DNA reads as TGCGCCAGCAGCTCAAGTGGACAGGGCTCCAATGAGCAGTTCTTC. Its translation is CASSSSGQGSNEQFF.

This chain connects TRBV5-1 to TRBJ2-1; 13 bases map to TRBD2. The V and J ends lost 4 bases and 8 bases, in that order; junction bases with no gene match: 6. CDR3 length: 15 amino acids. Germline lookup yields CDR1 SGHRS and CDR2 YFSETQ. This chain's CDR3 is CASSAGTSGAHEQFF. The CDR3 coding sequence is TGCGCCAGCAGCGCCGGGACTAGCGGGGCCCATGAGCAGTTCTTC.

V is TRBV6-1 and J is TRBJ1-2; TRBD1 aligns across 8 bases. Germline V gives CDR1 MNHNS, CDR2 SASEGT. Trimming removed 9 bases from V and 0 bases from J; junction bases left unmatched: 6. This CDR3 region has 14 residues. CDR3 nucleotide sequence: TGTGCCAGTGCGGACAGGGCAGCTAACTATGGCTACACCTTC. It translates to CASADRAANYGYTF.

This CDR3 is CASSLMTSGGFTGELFF. Here the CDR3 DNA reads TGCGCCAGCAGCTTGATGACTAGCGGGGGTTTCACCGGGGAGCTGTTTTTT. The chain uses TRBV5-1 and TRBJ2-2; 12 bases fit TRBD2. The length of the CDR3 is 17 residues. Germline V gene sequence: CDR1 SGHRS, CDR2 YFSETQ. V shed 1 base, J shed 4 bases, and the junction held 5 bases outside the gene matches.